Presented here are 22 T cell receptor beta chains from one specimen sequenced in a study of T cell repertoires in cytomegalovirus infection. Using its own MiXCR run on the reads, TCRdb lists one record per CDR3 protein. The top ten hold around 3.1% of the sample, which has more than 150,000 distinct CDR3 sequences, roughly a fifth seen once. Sample: PBMCs. Receptor source: a human donor in good health (CMV status not recorded). Some clones in this sample may be carry-over from other donors' samples.

This clonotype was counted many times. The J gene is TRBJ2-1, the V gene TRBV6-2 or TRBV6-3; 10 positions agree with TRBD2. Trimming removed 2 bases from V and 2 bases from J; junction bases left unmatched: 12. The CDR3 is 19 amino acids. Germline lookup yields CDR1 MNHEY and CDR2 SVGEGT. The CDR3 DNA is TGTGCCAGCAGTTACCCGATTGCGAGCGGGAGGGCCACCTACAATGAGCAGTTCTTC. Translated, it gives CASSYPIASGRATYNEQFF.

CDR3: CASSQDSLTGANEKLFF. Here the CDR3 DNA reads TGCGCCAGCAGCCAAGACTCCCTGACAGGGGCGAATGAAAAACTGTTTTTT. This sequence joins TRBV4-1 and TRBJ1-4; 8 nucleotides align to TRBD1. Trimming at V came to 0 bases and at J to 5 bases, leaving 8 bases not matched to a gene. Germline V lookup: CDR1 MGHRA, CDR2 YSYEKL. This CDR3 contains 17 residues.

The chain combines TRBV27 with TRBJ2-7; possible D gene TRBD1, 6 bases. The CDR3 runs 12 residues. Germline CDR1 MNHEY, CDR2 SMNVEV (reference sequence). Deletions cut 7 bases from V and 5 bases from J, with 12 bases between. The chain's CDR3 is CASTTGLNEQYF. In DNA form, the CDR3 reads TGTGCCAGCACTACAGGGTTGAACGAGCAGTACTTC.

This chain connects TRBV5-1 to TRBJ2-7; D is ambiguous. CDR1 is SGHRS, CDR2 YFSETQ, per germline. V dropped 2 bases and J dropped 0 bases, with 9 bases sitting between them. This CDR3 comprises 14 residues. The CDR3 bases are TGCGCCAGCAGCTTCGACTTCAGCTCCTACGAGCAGTACTTC. Encoded protein: CASSFDFSSYEQYF. The whole variable domain, filled in from reference TRBV5-1 and TRBJ2-7, reads KAGVTQTPRYLIKTRGQQVTLSCSPISGHRSVSWYQQTPGQGLQFLFEYFSETQRNKGNFPGRFSGRQFSNSRSEMNVSTLELGDSALYLCASSFDFSSYEQYFGPGTRLTVT.

This sequence joins TRBV20-1 and TRBJ2-1, with D possibly called TRBD1 or TRBD2 (5 bases each). Between the trimmed V and J ends, which lost 0 bases and 11 bases, there was a span of 11 bases. The CDR3 length is 12 residues. Germline V lookup: CDR1 DFQATT, CDR2 SNEGSKA (reference sequence). CDR3 DNA sequence: TGCAGTGCTAGAGATCAGGGAGCGAAGCAGTTCTTC. Protein sequence: CSARDQGAKQFF.

This clonotype came up a few times. The J gene is TRBJ1-2, the V gene TRBV6-5, with unresolved D. Trimming shortened V by 6 bases and J by 11 bases, and 25 bases separated the two germline ends. The CDR3 sequence is 15 residues long. Germline V gene sequence: CDR1 MNHEY, CDR2 SVGAGI. The CDR3 sequence: CASRADGRKGMGYTF. The CDR3 DNA sequence: TGTGCCAGCAGGGCGGACGGCCGGAAGGGTATGGGATACACCTTC.

The V call is TRBV19, the J call TRBJ1-5; D uncertain. The V end lost 3 bases, the J end lost 2 bases, and 11 bases lay between the germline ends. CDR1 is LNHDA and CDR2 is SQIVND in the germline V gene (reference sequence). The CDR3 covers 15 residues. The CDR3 loop is CASSMRSDGNQPQHF. CDR3 DNA: TGTGCCAGTAGTATGAGAAGTGATGGCAATCAGCCCCAGCATTTT.

The sample holds many counts of this clonotype. The chain is built from TRBV12-3 or TRBV12-4 and TRBJ2-7, with D tentatively TRBD2 (6 bases). V gave up 7 bases and J gave up 3 bases, with 16 bases separating them. The CDR3 spans 14 residues. The CDR3 DNA sequence: TGTGCCAGCACCTCCGGGGGAACGAACTACGAGCAGTACTTC. Its protein product is CASTSGGTNYEQYF.

The table lists this clonotype with many counts. The V and J genes are TRBV7-2 and TRBJ2-2; TRBD2 aligns across 10 bases. Germline values: CDR1 SGHTA, CDR2 FQGNSA. The CDR3 consists of 15 residues. V was pared by 5 bases and J by 1 base, with 1 base of the junction left unmatched. Here the CDR3 reads CASSTSGVNTGELFF. The CDR3 DNA is TGTGCCAGCAGCACTAGCGGGGTGAACACCGGGGAGCTGTTTTTT.

This clonotype was observed a handful of times. V usage is TRBV6-1 and J usage is TRBJ2-2; 9 nucleotides align to TRBD2. Germline trimming cut 4 bases from V and 7 bases from J; bases unmatched to any gene: 7. The CDR3 contains 15 residues. Per the germline V gene, CDR1 is MNHNS and CDR2 is SASEGT. Here the CDR3 reads CASSVGGRAYGELFF. In DNA, the CDR3 is TGTGCCAGCAGTGTTGGCGGGAGGGCCTACGGGGAGCTGTTTTTT.

This clonotype was detected only a few times. The V call is TRBV15, the J call TRBJ2-3, with D tentatively TRBD2 (6 bases). V dropped 1 base and J dropped 2 bases, with 31 bases sitting between them. The V gene's germline CDR1 is LNHNV and CDR2 YYDKDF (reference sequence). This CDR3 is built from 22 residues. CDR3 in amino acids: CATSRGFFSLGRRGAFTDTQYF. Here the CDR3 DNA reads TGTGCCACCAGCAGAGGTTTTTTTAGTTTAGGTCGACGCGGGGCTTTCACAGATACGCAGTATTTT.

The chain recombines TRBV5-1 with TRBJ1-5, with 8 positions matching TRBD1. Trimming removed 3 bases from V and 5 bases from J; junction bases left unmatched: 7. This CDR3 region has 15 residues. The V gene's germline CDR1 is SGHRS and CDR2 YFSETQ. Here the CDR3 DNA reads TGCGCCAGCAGCTCTTCCGGACAGGGCGATCAGCCCCAGCATTTT. It encodes CASSSSGQGDQPQHF.

The rearrangement links TRBV19 to TRBJ2-7; 12 nucleotides match TRBD2. The CDR3 is 18 amino acids. The V and J ends lost 3 bases and 2 bases, in that order; junction bases with no gene match: 11. Germline values: CDR1 LNHDA, CDR2 SQIVND (reference sequence). The CDR3 loop reads CASSMDPLAGGLPYEQYF. DNA for the CDR3: TGTGCCAGTAGTATGGATCCCCTAGCGGGAGGGCTGCCCTACGAGCAGTACTTC.

The V call is TRBV20-1, the J call TRBJ2-1, with a weak D call TRBD1 (7 bases). Germline V gene sequence: CDR1 DFQATT, CDR2 SNEGSKA (reference sequence). This CDR3 has 17 amino acids. Trimming took 0 bases from V and 7 from J, leaving 22 bases between them. The CDR3 region has the DNA TGCAGTGCTAGAGATCCTTACGCGGGACAGTCGACAAATGAGCAGTTCTTC. Translating it yields CSARDPYAGQSTNEQFF.

V is TRBV20-1 and J is TRBJ2-7; D might be TRBD2 (6 bases). The CDR3 loop spans 14 amino acids. V lost 3 bases and J 0 bases, leaving 12 bases between the germline ends. Germline CDR1 DFQATT, CDR2 SNEGSKA (reference sequence). DNA for the CDR3: TGCAGTGCTAGCGCTAGCGCCTTCTCCTACGAGCAGTACTTC. Amino acids: CSASASAFSYEQYF.

The sample holds a few counts of this clonotype. The chain uses TRBV2 and TRBJ2-3; possible D gene TRBD1, 5 bases. Germline CDR1 is SNHLY and CDR2 is FYNNEI. V was clipped by 6 bases and J by 2 bases, with 15 bases between them. This CDR3 comprises 15 residues. The CDR3 loop is CASRHFGQTTDTQYF. The CDR3, as DNA: TGTGCCAGCAGACACTTCGGACAAACCACAGATACGCAGTATTTT.

This clonotype has only a few counts. The chain combines TRBV6-5 with TRBJ2-1; unclear D gene. The V gene lost 2 bases and the J gene lost 9 bases, with 14 bases spanning the gap. CDR1 and CDR2 from the germline V gene are MNHEY and SVGAGI. This CDR3 spans 14 amino acids. CDR3 protein: CASSYGLRVGEQFF. The CDR3 nucleotides are TGTGCCAGCAGTTACGGCCTCCGGGTTGGTGAGCAGTTCTTC.

This clonotype turned up a few times. J is TRBJ2-7 and V is TRBV7-9, with D maybe TRBD1 (5 bases). This CDR3 contains 13 residues. V was clipped by 2 bases and J by 3 bases, with 8 bases between them. Germline CDR1 and CDR2: SEHNR and FQNEAQ (reference sequence). The CDR3 region has the DNA TGTGCCAGCAGCTTAACAGGAAACTACGAGCAGTACTTC. It translates to CASSLTGNYEQYF.

The chain uses TRBV20-1 and TRBJ2-5; 9 bases are shared with TRBD1. This CDR3 region has 15 residues. V was pared by 6 bases and J by 1 base, with 9 bases of the junction left unmatched. Germline CDR1 DFQATT, CDR2 SNEGSKA (reference sequence). The CDR3 is CSAINRGRIQETQYF. DNA for the CDR3: TGCAGTGCCATAAACAGGGGGCGAATCCAAGAGACCCAGTACTTC.

The chain has TRBV10-3 and TRBJ1-3, with TRBD1 as a possible D gene (5 bases). Germline lookup yields CDR1 ENHRY and CDR2 SYGVKD. With 6 bases removed from V and 1 base from J, the gap between germline ends came to 10 bases. This CDR3 region has 14 residues. CDR3 sequence (DNA): TGTGCCATCAGGGGGGGACGGTCTGGAAACACCATATATTTT. Protein: CAIRGGRSGNTIYF.

This clonotype was detected only a few times. The chain is built from TRBV9 and TRBJ1-1; perhaps TRBD1 as D (5 bases). CDR3 length: 13 amino acids. The ends were cut back, 4 bases at V and 11 bases at J, with 18 bases in the middle. Germline V gives CDR1 SGDLS, CDR2 YYNGEE. This CDR3 reads CASSPGTGRDAFF. The CDR3 DNA reads as TGTGCCAGCAGCCCAGGGACGGGCAGAGACGCTTTCTTT.

The chain carries TRBV28 and TRBJ1-2; weak D call: TRBD1 (5 bases). The CDR3 contains 16 residues. Germline V gives CDR1 MDHEN, CDR2 SYDVKM. V was clipped by 3 bases and J by 7 bases, with 21 bases between them. Here the CDR3 reads CASSLGRRMVIFGYTF. The CDR3 bases are TGTGCCAGCAGTTTGGGGCGAAGGATGGTGATCTTTGGCTACACCTTC.